These 18 T cell receptor beta chains came from one sample sequenced in a study of blood T cell repertoires in COVID-19. Libraries were prepared by immunoSEQ multiplex PCR; TCRdb keeps only in-frame clonotypes and omits some of them. The table lists nearly 200,000 clones, roughly four fifths of them singletons, with about 5.1% in the top ten. Sequenced material: peripheral blood. The source of these receptors is an older woman with active or convalescent COVID-19.

The V and J genes are TRBV6-5 and TRBJ2-1; weak D call: TRBD2 (6 bases). CDR1 and CDR2 from the germline V gene are MNHEY and SVGAGI. The CDR3 is 15 residues long. V lost 2 bases and J lost 9, with 17 bases in between. The CDR3 region has the DNA TGTGCCAGCAGTTACCAACCGGCGGGAAACACTGAGCAGTTCTTC. Its translation: CASSYQPAGNTEQFF.

J is TRBJ1-1 and V is TRBV7-9; 9 bases map to TRBD1. CDR3 length: 16 amino acids. Per the germline V gene, CDR1 is SEHNR and CDR2 is FQNEAQ (reference sequence). The J segment lost 1 base and the V segment lost 5 bases, leaving 8 bases of the junction unmatched. The CDR3 here is CASSTGGDRPNTEAFF. CDR3 coding DNA: TGTGCCAGCAGCACAGGGGGCGATCGTCCGAACACTGAAGCTTTCTTT.

This chain connects TRBV19 to TRBJ2-7; 10 bases agree with TRBD2. J was trimmed by 3 bases and V by 3 bases; bases with no gene match: 8. The CDR3 runs 16 residues. The germline V gene has CDR1 LNHDA and CDR2 SQIVND (reference sequence). The CDR3 loop reads CASSMSWLAGVYEQYF. The CDR3 DNA is TGTGCCAGTAGTATGTCTTGGCTAGCGGGAGTCTACGAGCAGTACTTC.

This chain joins TRBV7-9 and TRBJ2-5; TRBD2 agrees at 9 bases. With V trimmed by 5 bases and J by 5 bases, 9 bases remained unmatched. CDR3 length: 15 residues. Germline V lookup: CDR1 SEHNR, CDR2 FQNEAQ (reference sequence). In nucleotides, the CDR3 is TGTGCCAGCAGCCCTAGCGGGATGGTGGGGGAGACCCAGTACTTC. Residues: CASSPSGMVGETQYF.

The chain joins TRBV27 to TRBJ2-4, with 12 bases fitting TRBD2. This CDR3 has 17 residues. CDR1 is MNHEY, CDR2 SMNVEV, per germline (reference sequence). The trim removed 3 bases at V and 0 bases at J, leaving 3 bases unmatched. The CDR3 reads CASSFGLAGLAKNIQYF. The CDR3 nucleotides are TGTGCCAGCAGTTTCGGACTAGCGGGACTAGCCAAAAACATTCAGTACTTC.

V usage is TRBV19 and J usage is TRBJ2-7; the D gene is possibly TRBD2 (6 bases). CDR1 LNHDA and CDR2 SQIVND come from the germline V gene (reference sequence). Trimming took 3 bases from V and 0 from J, leaving 9 bases between them. This CDR3 contains 14 residues. DNA for the CDR3: TGTGCCAGTAGTATCCGGGACTTCTCCTACGAGCAGTACTTC. Translation gives CASSIRDFSYEQYF.

In DNA form, the CDR3 reads TGCGCCAGCAGTAAGAGCGGGCGGAGAAACAATGAGCAGTTCTTC. This sequence encodes CASSKSGRRNNEQFF. This chain connects TRBV10-2 to TRBJ2-1; a weak D match, TRBD2 (6 bases). The CDR3 loop spans 15 amino acids. Trimming cost V 5 bases and J 5 bases, with 16 bases left between them. The germline CDR1 and CDR2 sequences are WSHSY and SAAADI.

V gene TRBV3-1 (or the pseudogene TRBV3-2) combines with J gene TRBJ2-1; D not resolved. The germline gives CDR1 LGHDT, CDR2 YNNKEL (reference sequence). The V end lost 2 bases, the J end lost 0 bases, and 8 bases lay between the germline ends. There are 15 residues in the CDR3. In DNA form, the CDR3 reads TGTGCCAGCAGCCAAAACGCCGGCTCCTACAATGAGCAGTTCTTC. As protein: CASSQNAGSYNEQFF.

V usage is TRBV2 and J usage is TRBJ2-1; the D is unclear. CDR1 is SNHLY, CDR2 FYNNEI, per germline. The V gene lost 1 base and the J gene lost 5 bases, with 6 bases spanning the gap. This CDR3 is 13 amino acids long. The CDR3 loop reads CASSEEIDNEQFF. CDR3 coding DNA: TGTGCCAGCAGTGAAGAAATAGACAATGAGCAGTTCTTC.

The chain is built from TRBV7-2 and TRBJ2-7, with 7 positions matching TRBD1. The ends lost 4 bases at V and 4 bases at J; junction bases unmatched: 13. The CDR3 loop spans 16 amino acids. Germline V CDR1 and CDR2: SGHTA, FQGNSA. The CDR3 region is CASSYRPGQKTYEQYF. CDR3 sequence (DNA): TGTGCCAGCAGCTACCGACCGGGACAGAAGACTTACGAGCAGTACTTC.

The chain uses TRBV19 and TRBJ2-2; 7 positions agree with TRBD2. Germline V gene lookup returns CDR1 LNHDA and CDR2 SQIVND (reference sequence). V gave up 5 bases and J gave up 2 bases; unmatched junction bases: 5. This CDR3 is built from 15 residues. CDR3 sequence reads: CASSPGTTNTGELFF. Here the CDR3 DNA reads TGTGCCAGTAGTCCCGGGACTACAAACACCGGGGAGCTGTTTTTT.

The chain employs TRBV3-1 (or the pseudogene TRBV3-2) and TRBJ1-1; tentative D call: TRBD1 (6 bases). Trimming removed 3 bases from V and 7 bases from J, with 15 bases in between. The length of the CDR3 is 14 residues. CDR1 LGHDT and CDR2 YNNKEL come from the germline V gene (reference sequence). The CDR3: CASSQSPRQDEAFF. For the CDR3, the DNA is TGTGCCAGCAGCCAGTCCCCCCGACAGGATGAAGCTTTCTTT.

The V gene is TRBV21-1, the J gene TRBJ2-1; TRBD2 is taken as the D call from the table, unchecked against the DNA. TRBV21-1 is noted as a pseudogene. The CDR3 contains 17 residues. CDR3 nucleotide sequence: TGTGCCAGCAGAGTCGGGACTAGCGGGAGCTCCTACAATGAGCAGTTCTTC. Protein product: CASRVGTSGSSYNEQFF.

The chain couples TRBV6-2 or TRBV6-3 to TRBJ1-2, with D possibly TRBD1 on 5 matching bases. Trimming stripped 0 bases from V and 4 bases from J, with 12 bases between. In germline, CDR1 is MNHEY, CDR2 SVGEGT. This CDR3 has 15 residues. CDR3 coding DNA: TGTGCCAGCAGTTACTCATCGACAGACCTCTATGGCTACACCTTC. This translates into CASSYSSTDLYGYTF.

The chain combines TRBV3-1 (or the pseudogene TRBV3-2) with TRBJ2-1; D is perhaps TRBD2 (5 bases). CDR1 and CDR2 from the germline V gene are LGHDT and YNNKEL (reference sequence). V was shortened by 1 base and J by 4 bases, with 14 bases between the two germline ends. CDR3 length: 16 residues. The CDR3 DNA is TGTGCCAGCAGCCAAGTTTGGCTAGCAGAGTACAATGAGCAGTTCTTC. Translated, it gives CASSQVWLAEYNEQFF.

The chain employs TRBV7-8 and TRBJ2-5, with D possibly matching TRBD2 (6 bases). The germline V and J ends were trimmed by 1 base and 7 bases, with 16 bases remaining between them. Germline loops: CDR1 SGHVS, CDR2 FQNEAQ. The CDR3 contains 15 residues. Here the CDR3 reads CASSLVVAELGTQYF. In DNA, the CDR3 is TGTGCCAGCAGCTTAGTAGTAGCGGAGCTAGGGACCCAGTACTTC.

The CDR3 DNA reads TGTGCCAGCAGTGAGGAAATACTAGCGGGTGAGCAGTTCTTC. Protein: CASSEEILAGEQFF. V gene TRBV2 combines with J gene TRBJ2-1; 9 bases are shared with TRBD2. The V gene end was trimmed by 3 bases and the J gene end by 9 bases; junction bases not matched to a gene: 6. This CDR3 contains 14 residues. Germline V gene data show CDR1 as SNHLY and CDR2 as FYNNEI.

The V and J genes are TRBV5-1 and TRBJ2-5; D ambiguous. The CDR3 covers 15 residues. CDR1 and CDR2 (germline): SGHRS, YFSETQ. Trimming took 1 base from V and 5 from J, leaving 15 bases between them. The CDR3 DNA follows: TGCGCCAGCAGCTTGAAAGGAGCCCAGAGGGAGACCCAGTACTTC. The encoded protein is CASSLKGAQRETQYF.